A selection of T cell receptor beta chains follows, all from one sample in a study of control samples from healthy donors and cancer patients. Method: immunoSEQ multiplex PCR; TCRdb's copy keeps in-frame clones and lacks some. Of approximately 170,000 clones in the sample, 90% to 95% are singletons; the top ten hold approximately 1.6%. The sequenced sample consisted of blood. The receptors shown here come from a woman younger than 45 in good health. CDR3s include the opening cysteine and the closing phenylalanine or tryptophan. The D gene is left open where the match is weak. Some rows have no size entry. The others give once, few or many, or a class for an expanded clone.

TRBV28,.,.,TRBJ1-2,CASSLRNYGYTF,TGTGCCAGCAGTTTACGGAACTATGGCTACACCTTC
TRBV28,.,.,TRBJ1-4,CASRATNEKLFF,TGTGCCAGCAGGGCAACTAATGAAAAACTGTTTTTT
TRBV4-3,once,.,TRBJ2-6,CASSQVVGGLSGANVLTF,TGCGCCAGCAGCCAAGTTGTAGGGGGGTTGAGTGGGGCCAACGTCCTGACTTTC
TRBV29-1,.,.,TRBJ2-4,CSASDRNIQYF,TGCAGCGCCTCGGACAGAAACATTCAGTACTTC
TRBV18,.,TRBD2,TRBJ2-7,CASSPTSGGSYEQYF,TGTGCCAGCTCACCTACAAGCGGGGGCTCCTACGAGCAGTACTTC
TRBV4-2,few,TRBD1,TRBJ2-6,CASSQTGGAGANVLTF,TGTGCCAGCAGCCAAACAGGGGGCGCTGGGGCCAACGTCCTGACTTTC
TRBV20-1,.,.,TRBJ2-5,CSAPQGKTQYF,TGCAGTGCTCCCCAGGGAAAGACCCAGTACTTC
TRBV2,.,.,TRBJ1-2,CASSDTPNYGYTF,TGTGCCAGCAGCGACACACCTAACTATGGCTACACCTTC
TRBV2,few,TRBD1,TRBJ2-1,CASSERGQGYNEQFF,TGTGCCAGCAGTGAAAGGGGACAGGGATACAATGAGCAGTTCTTC
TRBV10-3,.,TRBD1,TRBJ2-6,CAISDRTGLSSGANVLTF,TGTGCCATCAGTGACCGGACAGGACTCAGCTCTGGGGCCAACGTCCTGACTTTC
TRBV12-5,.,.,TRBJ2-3,CASGLWGASDTQYF,TGTGCTAGTGGTTTGTGGGGGGCCTCAGATACGCAGTATTTT
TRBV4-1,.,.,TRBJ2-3,CASSQESYPSTDTQYF,TGCGCCAGCAGCCAAGAATCCTATCCTAGCACAGATACGCAGTATTTT
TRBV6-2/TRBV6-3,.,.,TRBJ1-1,CASSYGGTKNTEAFF,TGTGCCAGCAGTTACGGGGGGACAAAGAACACTGAAGCTTTCTTT
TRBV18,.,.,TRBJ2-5,CASSPRQAETQYF,TGTGCCAGCTCACCACGGCAGGCGGAGACCCAGTACTTC
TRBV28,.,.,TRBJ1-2,CASKRGDYGYTF,TGTGCCAGCAAGAGGGGGGACTATGGCTACACCTTC
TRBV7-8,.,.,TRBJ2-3,CASSFIRGPDTQYF,TGTGCCAGCAGCTTCATTAGGGGTCCAGATACGCAGTATTTT
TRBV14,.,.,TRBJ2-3,CASSQAGGSTDTQYF,TGTGCCAGCAGCCAGGCCGGGGGCAGCACAGATACGCAGTATTTT
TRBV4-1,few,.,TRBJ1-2,CASSQVLEGGYTF,TGCGCCAGCAGCCAAGTGTTGGAGGGTGGCTACACCTTC
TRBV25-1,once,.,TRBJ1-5,CASSEREGQPQHF,TGTGCCAGCAGTGAAAGGGAGGGGCAGCCCCAGCATTTT
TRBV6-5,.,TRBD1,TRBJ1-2,CASGTGGYGYTF,TGTGCCAGCGGGACAGGCGGCTATGGCTACACCTTC
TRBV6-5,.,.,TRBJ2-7,CASSYTLGYEQYF,TGTGCCAGCAGTTACACGTTGGGGTACGAGCAGTACTTC
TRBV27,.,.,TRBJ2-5,CASSLSGVETQYF,TGTGCCAGCAGTTTATCAGGGGTAGAGACCCAGTACTTC
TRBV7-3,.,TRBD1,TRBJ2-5,CASSWGQGETQYF,TGTGCCAGCAGTTGGGGACAGGGAGAGACCCAGTACTTC
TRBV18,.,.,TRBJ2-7,CASSPGVGYEQYF,TGTGCCAGCTCACCAGGGGTCGGATACGAGCAGTACTTC
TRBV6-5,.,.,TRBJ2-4,CASSYPGENIQYF,TGTGCCAGCAGTTACCCAGGAGAAAACATTCAGTACTTC
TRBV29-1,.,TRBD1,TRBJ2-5,CSVGQGGQETQYF,TGCAGCGTAGGACAGGGGGGCCAAGAGACCCAGTACTTC
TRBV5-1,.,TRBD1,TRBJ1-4,CASSLTGATNEKLFF,TGCGCCAGCAGCTTGACAGGGGCAACTAATGAAAAACTGTTTTTT
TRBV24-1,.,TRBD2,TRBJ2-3,CATKSGTSGTDTQYF,TGTGCCACCAAGTCCGGGACTAGCGGCACAGATACGCAGTATTTT
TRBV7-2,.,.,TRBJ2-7,CASSLKETYEQYF,TGTGCCAGCAGCTTAAAAGAGACGTACGAGCAGTACTTC
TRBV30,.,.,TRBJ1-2,CAWSNGYGYTF,TGTGCCTGGAGTAACGGCTATGGCTACACCTTC
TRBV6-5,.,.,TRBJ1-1,CASSFQENTEAFF,TGTGCCAGCAGTTTCCAGGAGAACACTGAAGCTTTCTTT
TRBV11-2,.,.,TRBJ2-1,CASSLSGSKQFF,TGTGCCAGCAGCTTATCTGGGAGTAAGCAGTTCTTC
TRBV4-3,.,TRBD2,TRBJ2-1,CASSQTSGSGNEQFF,TGCGCCAGCAGCCAAACAAGCGGGAGTGGGAATGAGCAGTTCTTC
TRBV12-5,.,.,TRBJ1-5,CASGLGQGNQPQHF,TGTGCTAGTGGTTTGGGACAGGGCAATCAGCCCCAGCATTTT
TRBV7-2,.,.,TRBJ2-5,CASSLGGGPQETQYF,TGTGCCAGCAGCTTAGGGGGAGGTCCCCAAGAGACCCAGTACTTC
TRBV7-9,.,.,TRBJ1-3,CASFVYSGNTIYF,TGTGCCAGCTTCGTTTATTCTGGAAACACCATATATTTT
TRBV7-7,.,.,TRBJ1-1,CASSLRLNTEAFF,TGTGCTAGCAGCTTACGGTTGAACACTGAAGCTTTCTTT
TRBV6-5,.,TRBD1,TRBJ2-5,CASSWTGGQETQYF,TGTGCCAGCAGTTGGACAGGGGGCCAAGAGACCCAGTACTTC
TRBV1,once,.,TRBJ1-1,CTSSQISGTGVLNTEAFF,TGCACCAGCAGCCAAATATCGGGGACAGGGGTTTTGAACACTGAAGCTTTCTTT
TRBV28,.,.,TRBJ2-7,CASSSRVSEQYF,TGTGCCAGCAGTTCCAGGGTGTCCGAGCAGTACTTC
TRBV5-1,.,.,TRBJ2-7,CASSLAGQTYEQYF,TGCGCCAGCAGCTTGGCTGGACAGACCTACGAGCAGTACTTC
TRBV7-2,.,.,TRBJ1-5,CASSPGAYSNQPQHF,TGTGCCAGCAGTCCAGGGGCCTATAGCAATCAGCCCCAGCATTTT
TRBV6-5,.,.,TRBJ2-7,CASRTSTSSYEQYF,TGTGCCAGCAGAACTAGCACAAGCTCCTACGAGCAGTACTTC
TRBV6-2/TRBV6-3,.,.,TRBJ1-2,CASSYRGGIYNYGYTF,TGTGCCAGCAGTTACCGCGGCGGAATTTATAACTATGGCTACACCTTC
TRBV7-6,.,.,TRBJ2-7,CASSLGRTYEQYF,TGTGCCAGCAGCTTAGGGAGGACCTACGAGCAGTACTTC
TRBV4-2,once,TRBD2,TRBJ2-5,CASSQDHSGGAETQYF,TGTGCCAGCAGCCAAGATCATAGCGGGGGGGCCGAGACCCAGTACTTC
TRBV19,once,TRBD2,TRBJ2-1,CASSIAGGNNEQFF,TGTGCCAGTAGTATAGCGGGAGGGAACAATGAGCAGTTCTTC